A single sample gave rise to the 32 T cell receptor beta chains below, sequenced in a study of control samples from healthy donors and cancer patients (dated by TCRdb to the early 2020s). Library preparation employed the immunoSEQ multiplex PCR assay. The source is immuneACCESS, and TCRdb retained only in-frame sequences with V and J called. Part of the clones is not carried over; for the studies checked, unresolved V genes explain less than half of this, and the remainder is unexplained. The sample contains 100,000 to 150,000 clones, 85% to 90% of them found a single time. Of the sample, approximately 7.5% falls within the top ten clones. Sequenced input: PBMCs. These receptors all stem from a man aged 45-65 years with head and neck cancer.

This chain uses TRBV13 with TRBJ1-2; possible D gene TRBD1, 6 bases. The CDR3 is 14 residues long. Looked up from germline, CDR1 is PRHDT and CDR2 is FYEKMQ (reference sequence). Trimming removed 6 bases from V and 8 bases from J, with 19 bases in between. The CDR3 region is CASSSSYGGEGYTF. CDR3 DNA sequence: TGTGCCAGCAGTTCCTCCTACGGGGGCGAGGGCTACACCTTC.

Of note for this clone: One junction end disagrees with the germline gene, perhaps due to a read error. The rearrangement uses TRBV11-2 and TRBJ1-6; no reliable D call. This CDR3 has 11 residues. CDR1 and CDR2 from the germline V gene are SGHAT and FQNNGV. This CDR3 is CASSSGPCPAF. The CDR3 DNA sequence: TGTGCCAGCAGCTCCGGACCGTGCCCGGCCTTT.

In the case of this clone: The junction shows a germline mismatch at one end, possibly a read error. The rearrangement uses TRBV27 and TRBJ2-3; 12 bases agree with TRBD2. Germline V gene data show CDR1 as MNHEY and CDR2 as SMNVEV (reference sequence). The CDR3 runs to 14 residues. The DNA of the CDR3 is TGTACCAGCAAGACTAGCGGGGGCTTAGATACGCAGTATTTT. This sequence encodes CTSKTSGGLDTQYF.

This clone was seen just once. V is TRBV28 and J is TRBJ2-2; D not certain. V lost 4 bases to trimming and J lost 7 bases, with 13 bases between them. CDR3 length: 14 residues. The germline CDR1 and CDR2 sequences are MDHEN and SYDVKM. CDR3 in amino acids: CASSSKSRIGELFF. CDR3 bases: TGTGCCAGCAGTTCGAAGAGCCGAATCGGGGAGCTGTTTTTT.

The chain uses TRBV12-3 or TRBV12-4 and TRBJ2-1; 7 bases line up with TRBD2. V lost 11 bases, J lost 0 bases, and 4 bases stayed unmatched. The CDR3 consists of 13 residues. CDR3 region: CADGGGSYNEQFF. The CDR3, as DNA: TGTGCCGATGGGGGGGGCTCCTACAATGAGCAGTTCTTC.

The chain recombines TRBV29-1 with TRBJ1-5, with 8 bases that match TRBD1. Germline values: CDR1 SQVTM, CDR2 ANQGSEA. The V and J ends lost 6 bases and 2 bases, in that order; junction bases with no gene match: 9. This CDR3 is built from 15 residues. CDR3 sequence reads: CSVAQGARGNQPQHF. The CDR3 region has the DNA TGCAGCGTCGCCCAGGGGGCGAGAGGCAATCAGCCCCAGCATTTT.

The V and J genes are TRBV27 and TRBJ1-5; D might be TRBD1 (5 bases). This CDR3 spans 15 amino acids. V lost 4 bases and J 1 base, leaving 11 bases between the germline ends. Germline V lookup: CDR1 MNHEY, CDR2 SMNVEV (reference sequence). Here the CDR3 DNA reads TGTGCCAGCAGTTCAAGGTGGGGCAGCAATCAGCCCCAGCATTTT. It specifies CASSSRWGSNQPQHF.

The chain uses TRBV28 and TRBJ1-2; 7 nucleotides align to TRBD1. Germline V gene lookup returns CDR1 MDHEN and CDR2 SYDVKM. Trimming at V came to 2 bases and at J to 0 bases, leaving 3 bases not matched to a gene. The CDR3 covers 15 residues. CDR3 residues: CASSLEGAANYGYTF. The CDR3 nucleotides read TGTGCCAGCAGTTTAGAGGGGGCAGCTAACTATGGCTACACCTTC.

The chain has TRBV7-9 and TRBJ1-1, with 8 bases identical to TRBD1. With V trimmed by 8 bases and J by 1 base, 6 bases remained unmatched. The CDR3 loop spans 14 amino acids. Germline V gene lookup returns CDR1 SEHNR and CDR2 FQNEAQ (reference sequence). The CDR3 nucleotides read TGTGCCAGCCGGTTGGGACAGGCGAACACTGAAGCTTTCTTT. The encoded protein is CASRLGQANTEAFF.

This chain uses TRBV6-6 with TRBJ1-6; tentative D call: TRBD1 (5 bases). V was cut by 5 bases and J by 7 bases, with 21 bases left in between. Germline CDR1 MNHNY, CDR2 SVGAGI (reference sequence). This CDR3 is 17 amino acids long. The CDR3 nucleotides are TGTGCCAGCAGTCCTGTAGCAGGGCGTGCGAGGAATTCACCCCTCCACTTT. It yields the protein CASSPVAGRARNSPLHF.

The chain recombines TRBV10-3 with TRBJ1-2; D remains unclear. V was cut by 10 bases and J by 1 base, with 7 bases left in between. The germline CDR1 and CDR2 sequences are ENHRY and SYGVKD. The CDR3 has 11 residues. Written as DNA, the CDR3 is TGTGCCACTTCTTTTAACTATGGCTACACCTTC. Amino acid sequence: CATSFNYGYTF.

The J gene is TRBJ1-4, the V gene TRBV7-2; possibly TRBD1 for D (6 bases). The V end lost 5 bases, the J end lost 3 bases, and 16 bases lay between the germline ends. Germline V lookup: CDR1 SGHTA, CDR2 FQGNSA. This CDR3 spans 16 amino acids. The CDR3 protein is CASSPRTVLANEKLFF. The CDR3 DNA follows: TGTGCCAGCAGCCCGCGGACAGTTTTAGCTAATGAAAAACTGTTTTTT. The full variable domain, with the rest looked up from reference TRBV7-2 and TRBJ1-4, is GAGVSQSPSNKVTEKGKDVELRCDPISGHTALYWYRQSLGQGLEFLIYFQGNSAPDKSGLPSDRFSAERTGGSVSTLTIQRTQQEDSAVYLCASSPRTVLANEKLFFGSGTQLSVL.

CDR3 amino acids: CASSFDETTNEKLFF. DNA for the CDR3: TGTGCCAGCAGCTTCGACGAGACAACTAATGAAAAACTGTTTTTT. This chain uses TRBV7-2 with TRBJ1-4; D gene ambiguous. The CDR3 is 15 amino acids. The ends were cut back, 3 bases at V and 0 bases at J, with 8 bases in the middle. Per the germline V gene, CDR1 is SGHTA and CDR2 is FQGNSA.

This chain joins TRBV10-1 and TRBJ2-1; TRBD2 agrees at 8 bases. The J segment lost 5 bases and the V segment lost 3 bases, leaving 6 bases of the junction unmatched. This CDR3 has 15 residues. Germline lookup yields CDR1 WNHNN and CDR2 SYGVQD (reference sequence). CDR3 amino acids: CASSDPGTRDNEQFF. The DNA for the CDR3 is TGCGCCAGCAGTGACCCCGGGACTAGAGACAATGAGCAGTTCTTC.

This sequence joins TRBV6-2 or TRBV6-3 and TRBJ2-1; 9 bases fit TRBD2. Germline assignment: CDR1 MNHEY and CDR2 SVGEGT. The ends lost 2 bases at V and 1 base at J; junction bases unmatched: 12. There are 19 residues in the CDR3. The CDR3 DNA is TGTGCCAGCAGTTACCCCCCGCTTAGCGGGAGTGTTTCCTACAATGAGCAGTTCTTC. Translated, it gives CASSYPPLSGSVSYNEQFF.

The chain links TRBV3-1 (or the pseudogene TRBV3-2) to TRBJ2-1; 11 positions match TRBD2. The V gene end was trimmed by 3 bases and the J gene end by 1 base; junction bases not matched to a gene: 2. Germline V CDR1 and CDR2: LGHDT, YNNKEL (reference sequence). The CDR3 length is 16 residues. CDR3 in amino acids: CASSHSGGGSYNEQFF. Written as DNA, the CDR3 is TGTGCCAGCAGCCATAGCGGGGGGGGATCCTACAATGAGCAGTTCTTC.

The chain has TRBV5-6 and TRBJ2-1; D tentatively reads TRBD1 or TRBD2 (5 bases each). Germline CDR1 SGHDT, CDR2 YYEEEE. CDR3 length: 15 amino acids. Trimming took off 0 bases at V and 6 bases at J, with 13 bases between the two ends. CDR3 residues: CASSLAYGAGNEQFF. DNA of the CDR3: TGTGCCAGCAGCTTGGCCTACGGGGCCGGCAATGAGCAGTTCTTC. The full variable domain, with the rest looked up from reference TRBV5-6 and TRBJ2-1, is DAGVTQSPTHLIKTRGQQVTLRCSPKSGHDTVSWYQQALGQGPQFIFQYYEEEERQRGNFPDRFSGHQFPNYSSELNVNALLLGDSALYLCASSLAYGAGNEQFFGPGTRLTVL.

The V gene is TRBV30, the J gene TRBJ1-2; 7 bases agree with TRBD1. The CDR3 has 13 amino acids. Germline V lookup: CDR1 GTSNPN, CDR2 SVGIG (reference sequence). Unmatched junction bases numbered 6, after V lost 1 base and J lost 7 bases. CDR3 protein: CAWSGGTDSGYTF. The CDR3 nucleotides read TGTGCCTGGAGTGGTGGGACAGATAGTGGCTACACCTTC.

This chain connects TRBV29-1 to TRBJ2-7; 8 bases line up with TRBD2. The CDR3 loop spans 14 amino acids. Trimming cost V 6 bases and J 5 bases; bases outside gene matches: 12. Looked up from germline, CDR1 is SQVTM and CDR2 is ANQGSEA. CDR3 DNA sequence: TGCAGCGTCCCTCGGGAGGGAAGCTCTGACGAGCAGTACTTC. It translates to CSVPREGSSDEQYF.

The CDR3 region is CASSGEGPGYTF. In nucleotides, the CDR3 is TGTGCCAGCAGCGGCGAGGGACCTGGCTACACCTTC. The V gene is TRBV9, the J gene TRBJ1-2; tentative D call: TRBD1 (5 bases). Trimming stripped 3 bases from V and 7 bases from J, with 10 bases between. The CDR3 contains 12 residues. CDR1 is SGDLS and CDR2 is YYNGEE in the germline V gene.

As concerns this clone: The germline gene is not matched at one end of the junction; a read error may be the cause. This rearrangement joins TRBV7-2 to TRBJ1-2, with D tentatively TRBD1 (6 bases). The CDR3 runs to 16 residues. CDR1 and CDR2 from the germline V gene are SGHTA and FQGNSA. The CDR3 spells CASSFGQGPGDYGHTF. CDR3 coding DNA: TGTGCCAGCAGCTTTGGTCAGGGGCCCGGGGACTATGGCCACACCTTC.

This clone was recorded a few times. CDR3 sequence reads: CASSLTGHSNTEAFF. CDR3 nucleotides: TGTGCCAGCAGCTTAACGGGACATTCGAACACTGAAGCTTTCTTT. The chain couples TRBV7-9 to TRBJ1-1; D may be TRBD1 (6 bases). This CDR3 comprises 15 residues. V was trimmed by 2 bases and J by 1 base, leaving 11 bases between them. Germline V CDR1 and CDR2: SEHNR, FQNEAQ (reference sequence).

V gene TRBV5-1 combines with J gene TRBJ2-2, with 8 nucleotides matching TRBD2. V trimming: 4 bases; J trimming: 0 bases; junction bases outside the gene matches: 11. Per germline, CDR1 SGHRS and CDR2 YFSETQ. The length of the CDR3 is 18 residues. The DNA for the CDR3 is TGCGCCAGCAGCCCCGGCAACCTAGCGGGCGCGAACACCGGGGAGCTGTTTTTT. Encoded protein: CASSPGNLAGANTGELFF.

With respect to this clone: Other DNA variants within this sample encode the same CDR3. The rearrangement uses TRBV7-9 and TRBJ2-7; unclear D gene. From germline, CDR1 is SEHNR and CDR2 FQNEAQ (reference sequence). The CDR3 has 11 amino acids. V was clipped by 3 bases and J by 2 bases, with 2 bases between them. CDR3 in DNA: TGTGCCAGCAGCTTCGCCTACGAGCAGTACTTC. Its translation is CASSFAYEQYF. The complete variable domain, with remaining parts taken from reference TRBV7-9 and TRBJ2-7, reads DTGVSQNPRHKITKRGQNVTFRCDPISEHNRLYWYRQTLGQGPEFLTYFQNEAQLEKSRLLSDRFSAERPKGSFSTLEIQRTEQGDSAMYLCASSFAYEQYFGPGTRLTVT.

V is TRBV2 and J is TRBJ2-1, with 10 nucleotides matching TRBD1. The V gene's germline CDR1 is SNHLY and CDR2 FYNNEI. J gave up 8 bases and V 9 bases, and 10 bases lay outside the gene matches. There are 14 residues in the CDR3. The CDR3 DNA is TGTGCCAGTAACGGACAGGGGGTCCCGGATGAGCAGTTCTTC. Translating gives CASNGQGVPDEQFF.

V is TRBV5-4 and J is TRBJ2-3; TRBD2 matches 11 bases. From germline, CDR1 is SGHNT and CDR2 YYREEE (reference sequence). CDR3 size: 17 residues. V shed 0 bases, J shed 1 base, and the junction held 4 bases outside the gene matches. The CDR3 loop is CASSLVSLAGGTDTQYF. DNA for the CDR3: TGTGCCAGCAGCTTGGTCTCACTAGCGGGAGGCACAGATACGCAGTATTTT.

The chain is built from TRBV5-1 and TRBJ2-7, with 8 bases lining up with TRBD1. With 0 bases clipped from V and 3 bases from J, the junction kept 5 bases outside the gene matches. The CDR3 extends over 15 amino acids. Germline CDR1 SGHRS, CDR2 YFSETQ. The CDR3 DNA reads TGCGCCAGCAGCTTGGGTCAGGGGGCAGTCTACGAGCAGTACTTC. Translation gives CASSLGQGAVYEQYF.

J is TRBJ2-7 and V is TRBV29-1, with TRBD1 identical over 7 bases. CDR3 length: 13 amino acids. Germline V lookup: CDR1 SQVTM, CDR2 ANQGSEA. V dropped 6 bases and J dropped 4; count of bases not matched to a gene: 9. The CDR3 sequence is CSVRNRGNYEQYF. CDR3 nucleotides: TGCAGCGTCCGGAACAGGGGAAATTACGAGCAGTACTTC.

This clone was seen just once. This chain links TRBV4-1 with TRBJ2-2, with 12 nucleotides matching TRBD2. The germline V gene has CDR1 MGHRA and CDR2 YSYEKL. The CDR3 is 16 amino acids. The trim removed 5 bases at V and 7 bases at J, leaving 8 bases unmatched. In DNA form, the CDR3 reads TGCGCCAGCAGCACAAGGACTAGCGGGGCCGGCGGGGAGCTGTTTTTT. Protein: CASSTRTSGAGGELFF.

This clone was detected a few times. The V call is TRBV19, the J call TRBJ1-6; no clear D gene. The length of the CDR3 is 17 residues. Germline lookup yields CDR1 LNHDA and CDR2 SQIVND (reference sequence). V was shortened by 6 bases and J by 0 bases, with 15 bases between the two germline ends. This chain's CDR3 is CASSPTGSSSYNSPLHF. CDR3 in DNA: TGTGCCAGTAGCCCCACTGGGTCTAGCTCCTATAATTCACCCCTCCACTTT. Full variable domain (outside the CDR3, taken from reference TRBV19 and TRBJ1-6): DGGITQSPKYLFRKEGQNVTLSCEQNLNHDAMYWYRQDPGQGLRLIYYSQIVNDFQKGDIAEGYSVSREKKESFPLTVTSAQKNPTAFYLCASSPTGSSSYNSPLHFGNGTRLTVT.

The chain combines TRBV5-4 with TRBJ2-3, with D maybe TRBD1 (5 bases). Trimming took 3 bases from V and 2 from J, leaving 10 bases between them. Looked up from germline, CDR1 is SGHNT and CDR2 is YYREEE (reference sequence). This CDR3 is 14 amino acids long. DNA of the CDR3: TGTGCCAGCAGCTGGGGCAGCCACACAGATACGCAGTATTTT. Protein product: CASSWGSHTDTQYF.

This clone was seen just once. The chain carries TRBV6-5 and TRBJ2-7, with 11 nucleotides matching TRBD1. With V trimmed by 4 bases and J by 7 bases, 6 bases remained unmatched. This CDR3 spans 14 amino acids. Germline loops: CDR1 MNHEY, CDR2 SVGAGI. The CDR3 bases are TGTGCCAGCAGTTGGGGACAGGGGGTGAGGGAGCAGTACTTC. Its translation is CASSWGQGVREQYF.